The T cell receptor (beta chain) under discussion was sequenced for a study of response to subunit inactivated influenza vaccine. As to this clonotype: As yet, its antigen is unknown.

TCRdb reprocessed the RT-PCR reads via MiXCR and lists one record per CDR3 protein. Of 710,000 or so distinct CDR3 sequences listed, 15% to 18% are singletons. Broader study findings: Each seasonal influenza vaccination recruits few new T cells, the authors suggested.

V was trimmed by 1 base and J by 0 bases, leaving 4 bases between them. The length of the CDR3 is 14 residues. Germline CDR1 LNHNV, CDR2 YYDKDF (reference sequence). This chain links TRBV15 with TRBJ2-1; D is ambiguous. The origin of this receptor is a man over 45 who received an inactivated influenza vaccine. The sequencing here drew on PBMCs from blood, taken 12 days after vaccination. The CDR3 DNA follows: TGTGCCACCAGCAGAGTAGGCTCCTACAATGAGCAGTTCTTC. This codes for CATSRVGSYNEQFF.